The clone carrying this T cell receptor beta chain turned up a few times. Antigen: not known. The data belong to a study of T cell repertoires in cytomegalovirus infection. Each CDR3 protein gets one entry after TCRdb re-called the reads with MiXCR. Counted here are around 570,000 distinct CDR3 sequences, under 45% occurring once; the ten biggest clones make up 48%. Sequencing was performed on cultured PBMCs, taken from culture after CMV antigen stimulation. The TCR was taken from a human donor in good health (CMV status not recorded). Some clones in this sample may be carry-over from other donors' samples.

DNA for the CDR3: TGCAGTGCTAGGGAAGGGGACACTTTTAACTATGGCTACACCTTC. Its translation: CSAREGDTFNYGYTF. The V and J genes are TRBV20-1 and TRBJ1-2; D perhaps matches TRBD1 (6 bases). Germline assignment: CDR1 DFQATT and CDR2 SNEGSKA (reference sequence). Trimming cost V 3 bases and J 1 base, with 15 bases left between them. This CDR3 is 15 amino acids long.